The 2 T cell receptor beta chains below all came from one sample that was sequenced in a study of cytomegalovirus exposure and HLA in healthy donors. Sequenced by immunoSEQ multiplex PCR; TCRdb stores in-frame clones only, minus some. The table lists 100,000 to 150,000 clones, roughly 89% of them singletons. Material: PBMCs. These receptors came from a woman younger than 30 in good health and CMV-seronegative.

The rearrangement joins TRBV29-1 to TRBJ1-5; tentative D call: TRBD1 (6 bases). Between the trimmed V and J ends, which lost 4 bases and 2 bases, there was a span of 6 bases. This CDR3 is built from 12 residues. Germline CDR1 SQVTM, CDR2 ANQGSEA. DNA of the CDR3: TGCAGCGTTGGACAGGGCAATCAGCCCCAGCATTTT. Translation gives CSVGQGNQPQHF. The full variable domain, with the rest looked up from reference TRBV29-1 and TRBJ1-5, is SAVISQKPSRDICQRGTSLTIQCQVDSQVTMMFWYRQQPGQSLTLIATANQGSEATYESGFVIDKFPISRPNLTFSTLTVSNMSPEDSSIYLCSVGQGNQPQHFGDGTRLSIL.

This rearrangement joins TRBV29-1 to TRBJ2-3; D possibly corresponds to TRBD2 (6 bases). CDR1 is SQVTM, CDR2 ANQGSEA, per germline. With 1 base removed from V and 6 bases from J, the gap between germline ends came to 8 bases. The CDR3 runs to 12 residues. CDR3 nucleotide sequence: TGCAGCGTTGAAGGGGGGGAGGATACGCAGTATTTT. The encoded protein is CSVEGGEDTQYF.